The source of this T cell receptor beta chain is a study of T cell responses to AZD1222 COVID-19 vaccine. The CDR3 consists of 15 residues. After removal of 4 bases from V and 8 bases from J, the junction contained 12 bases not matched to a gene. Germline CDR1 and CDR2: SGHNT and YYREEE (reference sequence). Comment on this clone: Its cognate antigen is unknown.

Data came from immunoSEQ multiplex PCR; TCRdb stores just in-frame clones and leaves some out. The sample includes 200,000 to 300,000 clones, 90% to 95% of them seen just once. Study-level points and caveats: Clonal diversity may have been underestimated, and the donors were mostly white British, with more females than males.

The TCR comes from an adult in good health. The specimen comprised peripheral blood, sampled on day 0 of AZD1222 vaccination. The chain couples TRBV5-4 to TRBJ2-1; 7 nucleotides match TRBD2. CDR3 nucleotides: TGTGCCAGCAGCGGGCCGGGACTAAGTGTGGATGAGCAGTTCTTC. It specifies CASSGPGLSVDEQFF.